These T cell receptor beta chains were read from a single sample in a study of T cell responses to AZD1222 COVID-19 vaccine. The protocol was immunoSEQ multiplex PCR, while the TCRdb copy is restricted to in-frame clones and leaves out a portion. The sample has about 53,000 clones; about 81% are singletons. Sequences were derived from peripheral blood, sampled on day 0 of AZD1222 vaccination. The receptors derive from an adult in good health. CDR3s leave out the opening cysteine and the closing phenylalanine or tryptophan. The D gene is left open where the match is weak. Not all rows give a size; the values are once, few, many and, for expanded clones, a class.

V gene: TRBV7-2; clone size: -; D gene: TRBD2; CDR3 protein: ASSLYSGGTGELF
V gene: TRBV30; clone size: -; D gene: TRBD1; CDR3 protein: AWSGWTGRDTEAF
V gene: TRBV28; clone size: once; D gene: -; CDR3 protein: ASSSAGLSTDTQY
V gene: TRBV5-5; clone size: once; D gene: -; CDR3 protein: ASRQGHSGNTIY
V gene: TRBV30; clone size: once; D gene: -; CDR3 protein: AWSERANEKLF
V gene: TRBV5-1; clone size: -; D gene: -; CDR3 protein: ASSNQGYTDTQY
V gene: TRBV6-5; clone size: hyperexpanded; D gene: -; CDR3 protein: ASSSGLVRLEQY
V gene: TRBV10-3; clone size: -; D gene: TRBD1; CDR3 protein: AISGTSGTGYEGYT
V gene: TRBV11-3; clone size: -; D gene: TRBD1; CDR3 protein: ASSPVGQGARGYT
V gene: TRBV7-2; clone size: few; D gene: -; CDR3 protein: ASSSDPADGNTIY
V gene: TRBV14; clone size: once; D gene: -; CDR3 protein: ASSQDRIHYEQY
V gene: TRBV19; clone size: -; D gene: -; CDR3 protein: ASTPRLGGTEAF
V gene: TRBV18; clone size: -; D gene: TRBD2; CDR3 protein: ASSLTNPLAGGTYEQY
V gene: TRBV19; clone size: -; D gene: -; CDR3 protein: ASSIAAEPPSPLH
V gene: TRBV18; clone size: -; D gene: TRBD1; CDR3 protein: ASSPRTGDSPLH
V gene: TRBV6-5; clone size: once; D gene: TRBD2; CDR3 protein: ASSKGLVSHEQY
V gene: TRBV11-3; clone size: once; D gene: -; CDR3 protein: ASSLATDVGEQF
V gene: TRBV4-2; clone size: -; D gene: TRBD1; CDR3 protein: ASSPTGGYYGYT
V gene: TRBV28; clone size: -; D gene: -; CDR3 protein: ATFTPREQY
V gene: TRBV3-1/TRBV3-2; clone size: -; D gene: -; CDR3 protein: ASSQELGWDTQY
V gene: TRBV19; clone size: -; D gene: -; CDR3 protein: ASSIGRLLNTEAF
V gene: TRBV19; clone size: -; D gene: -; CDR3 protein: ASSWGGFQETQY
V gene: TRBV20-1; clone size: once; D gene: -; CDR3 protein: SASGPDTQY
V gene: TRBV19; clone size: -; D gene: -; CDR3 protein: ASSPTGYGSPLH
V gene: TRBV10-3; clone size: -; D gene: -; CDR3 protein: AISESRDQPQH
V gene: TRBV11-2; clone size: -; D gene: TRBD1; CDR3 protein: ASRGTDTYEQY
V gene: TRBV4-2; clone size: -; D gene: -; CDR3 protein: ASSQGRRSNQPQH
V gene: TRBV2; clone size: -; D gene: -; CDR3 protein: ASSLDTGGNEQF
V gene: TRBV19; clone size: -; D gene: TRBD1; CDR3 protein: ASSLDRRSSGNTIY
V gene: TRBV5-5; clone size: -; D gene: -; CDR3 protein: ASSFLLGGAETQY
V gene: TRBV27; clone size: -; D gene: -; CDR3 protein: ASSSPRQITDTQY
V gene: TRBV28; clone size: -; D gene: TRBD1; CDR3 protein: ASSWGTEYGYT